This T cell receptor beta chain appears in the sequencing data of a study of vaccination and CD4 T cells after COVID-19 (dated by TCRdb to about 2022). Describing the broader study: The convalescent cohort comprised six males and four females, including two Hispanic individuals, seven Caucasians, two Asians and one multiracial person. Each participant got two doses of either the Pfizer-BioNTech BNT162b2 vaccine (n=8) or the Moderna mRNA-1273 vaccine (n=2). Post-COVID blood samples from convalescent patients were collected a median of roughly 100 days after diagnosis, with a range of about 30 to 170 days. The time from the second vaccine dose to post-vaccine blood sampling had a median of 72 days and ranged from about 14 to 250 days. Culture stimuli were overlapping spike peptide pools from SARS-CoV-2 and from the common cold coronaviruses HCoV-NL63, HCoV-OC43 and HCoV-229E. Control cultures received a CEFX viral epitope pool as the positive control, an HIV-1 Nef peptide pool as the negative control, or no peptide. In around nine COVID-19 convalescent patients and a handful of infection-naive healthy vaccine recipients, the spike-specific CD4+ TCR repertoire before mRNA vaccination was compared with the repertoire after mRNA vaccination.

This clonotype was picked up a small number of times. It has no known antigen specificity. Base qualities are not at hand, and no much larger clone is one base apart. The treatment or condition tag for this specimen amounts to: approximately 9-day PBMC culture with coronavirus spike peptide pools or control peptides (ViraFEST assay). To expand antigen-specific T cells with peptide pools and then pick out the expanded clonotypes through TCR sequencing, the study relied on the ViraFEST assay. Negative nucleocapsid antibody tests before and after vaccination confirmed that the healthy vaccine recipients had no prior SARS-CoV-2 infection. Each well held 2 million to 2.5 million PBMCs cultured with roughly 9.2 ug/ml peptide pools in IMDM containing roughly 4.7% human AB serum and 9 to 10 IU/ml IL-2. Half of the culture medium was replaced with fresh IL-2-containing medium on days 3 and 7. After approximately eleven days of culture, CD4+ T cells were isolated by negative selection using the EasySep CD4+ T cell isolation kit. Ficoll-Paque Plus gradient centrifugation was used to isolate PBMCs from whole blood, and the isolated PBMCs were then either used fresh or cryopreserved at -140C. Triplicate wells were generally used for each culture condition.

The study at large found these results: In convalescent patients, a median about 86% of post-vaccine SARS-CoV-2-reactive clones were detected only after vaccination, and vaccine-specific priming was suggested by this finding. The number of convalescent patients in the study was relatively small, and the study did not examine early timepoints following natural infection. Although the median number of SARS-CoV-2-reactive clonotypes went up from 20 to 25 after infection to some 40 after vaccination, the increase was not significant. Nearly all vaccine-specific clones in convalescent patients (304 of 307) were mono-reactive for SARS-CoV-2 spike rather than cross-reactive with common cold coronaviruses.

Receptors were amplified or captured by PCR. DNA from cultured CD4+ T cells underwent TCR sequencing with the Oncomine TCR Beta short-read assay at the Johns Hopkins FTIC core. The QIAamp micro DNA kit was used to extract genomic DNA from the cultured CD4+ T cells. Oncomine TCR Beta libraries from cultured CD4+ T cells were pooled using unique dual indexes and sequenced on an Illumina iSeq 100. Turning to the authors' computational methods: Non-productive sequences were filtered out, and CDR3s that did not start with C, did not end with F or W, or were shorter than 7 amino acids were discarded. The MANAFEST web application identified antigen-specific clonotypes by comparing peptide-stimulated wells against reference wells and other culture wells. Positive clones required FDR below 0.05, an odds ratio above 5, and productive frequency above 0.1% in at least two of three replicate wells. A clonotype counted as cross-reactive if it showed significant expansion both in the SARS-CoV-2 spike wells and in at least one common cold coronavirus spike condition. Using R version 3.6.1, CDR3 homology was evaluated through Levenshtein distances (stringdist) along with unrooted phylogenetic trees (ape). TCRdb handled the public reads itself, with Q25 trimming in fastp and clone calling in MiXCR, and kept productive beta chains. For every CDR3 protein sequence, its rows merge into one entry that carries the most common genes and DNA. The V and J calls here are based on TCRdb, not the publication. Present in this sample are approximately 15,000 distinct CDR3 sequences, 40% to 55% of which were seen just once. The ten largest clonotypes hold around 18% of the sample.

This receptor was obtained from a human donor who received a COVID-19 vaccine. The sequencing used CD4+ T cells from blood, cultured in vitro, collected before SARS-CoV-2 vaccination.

Read as DNA, the sequence is TGTGCCAGCAGCGACACAGGGTATGGCTACACCTTC. This encodes CASSDTGYGYTF. In this chain, TRBV6-1 is recombined with TRBJ1-2; a tentative D match to TRBD1 spans 6 bases. The CDR3 numbers 12 residues from cysteine through phenylalanine. Solely the CDR3 DNA is kept, with 36 bases framed from the first base. V loses 6 bases, J loses 5 bases, and the germline ends lie 10 bases apart. The germline V gene yields MNHNS for CDR1 and SASEGT for CDR2.